A single sample gave rise to the 10 T cell receptor beta chains below, sequenced in a study of early T cells in non-severe SARS-CoV-2 infection. TCRdb re-called the 5' RACE reads with MiXCR, one entry per CDR3 protein. The sample carries approximately 88,000 distinct CDR3 sequences, about 13% recorded once. Specimen: whole blood. These receptors were taken from an adult who was a healthcare worker with PCR-confirmed SARS-CoV-2 infection or an uninfected control (not recorded which).

This clonotype appeared a few times. The CDR3 protein is CASRSQGFGEAFF. CDR3 coding DNA: TGTGCCAGCAGATCACAGGGTTTCGGTGAAGCTTTCTTT. This chain links TRBV6-2 or TRBV6-3 with TRBJ1-1, with D possibly matching TRBD1 (6 bases). Germline V gene data show CDR1 as MNHEY and CDR2 as SVGEGT. There are 13 residues in the CDR3. Trimming removed 6 bases at V and 7 bases at J, with 15 bases between.

The gene calls are TRBV10-2 and TRBJ2-5; TRBD2 is a possible D gene (5 bases). The germline V and J ends were trimmed by 5 bases and 5 bases, with 12 bases remaining between them. The CDR3 has 13 amino acids. CDR1 WSHSY and CDR2 SAAADI come from the germline V gene. The CDR3 loop is CASSLKRRETQYF. The DNA for the CDR3 is TGCGCCAGCAGTCTGAAGCGGAGGGAGACCCAGTACTTC.

This chain connects TRBV29-1 to TRBJ1-3; no clear D. Between the trimmed V and J ends, which lost 7 bases and 4 bases, there was a span of 8 bases. The germline gives CDR1 SQVTM, CDR2 ANQGSEA. The CDR3 runs 11 residues. CDR3 in amino acids: CSGLLGNTIYF. CDR3 DNA: TGCAGCGGCCTTCTGGGAAACACCATATATTTT.

The table lists this clonotype with many counts. The chain employs TRBV12-3 or TRBV12-4 and TRBJ2-6, with no clear D. There are 13 residues in the CDR3. V was shortened by 5 bases and J by 6 bases, with 8 bases between the two germline ends. Here the CDR3 DNA reads TGTGCCAGCAGTATGAGCGTGGCCAACGTCCTGACTTTC. This codes for CASSMSVANVLTF.

This clonotype was counted many times. The chain joins TRBV5-5 to TRBJ2-3, with D unclear. The length of the CDR3 is 13 residues. Germline CDR1 SGHKS, CDR2 YYEKEE (reference sequence). V was trimmed by 0 bases and J by 0 bases, leaving 2 bases between them. For the CDR3, the DNA is TGTGCCAGCAGCTTGGACAGCACAGATACGCAGTATTTT. This encodes CASSLDSTDTQYF. Variable domain in full (rest from reference TRBV5-5 and TRBJ2-3): DAGVTQSPTHLIKTRGQQVTLRCSPISGHKSVSWYQQVLGQGPQFIFQYYEKEERGRGNFPDRFSARQFPNYSSELNVNALLLGDSALYLCASSLDSTDTQYFGPGTRLTVL.

The sample holds a few counts of this clonotype. This chain uses TRBV6-5 with TRBJ1-1, with no clear D. Germline V lookup: CDR1 MNHEY, CDR2 SVGAGI. The germline V and J ends were trimmed by 0 bases and 7 bases, with 9 bases remaining between them. The CDR3 covers 13 residues. The CDR3 protein is CASSYSKEYEAFF. In DNA form, the CDR3 reads TGTGCCAGCAGTTACTCGAAAGAATATGAAGCTTTCTTT.

The count of this clonotype is one. This sequence joins TRBV7-2 and TRBJ2-3; D tentatively reads TRBD1 or TRBD2 (5 bases each). The CDR3 covers 17 residues. V was shortened by 3 bases and J by 4 bases, with 20 bases between the two germline ends. CDR1 is SGHTA and CDR2 is FQGNSA in the germline V gene. The CDR3: CASSLPGTLRGADTQYF. The CDR3 nucleotides read TGTGCCAGCAGCTTGCCCGGGACGTTGCGAGGGGCAGATACGCAGTATTTT.

The rearrangement links TRBV5-8 to TRBJ1-2; the D is unclear. Per germline, CDR1 SGHTS and CDR2 YDEGEE. The CDR3 has 14 amino acids. The V end lost 1 base, the J end lost 6 bases, and 13 bases lay between the germline ends. This chain's CDR3 is CASSLKAVGHGYTF. The CDR3 DNA sequence: TGTGCCAGCAGCTTGAAGGCAGTAGGACATGGCTACACCTTC.

This clonotype was observed a single time. The chain combines TRBV7-9 with TRBJ1-6; D uncertain. The V end lost 1 base, the J end lost 7 bases, and 11 bases lay between the germline ends. Germline CDR1 reads SEHNR; CDR2 reads FQNEAQ (reference sequence). The CDR3 contains 15 residues. CDR3 protein: CASSLEAGPNSPLHF. The CDR3 nucleotides are TGTGCCAGCAGCTTAGAGGCGGGCCCGAATTCACCCCTCCACTTT. Drawing the rest from reference TRBV7-9 and TRBJ1-6, the complete variable domain is DTGVSQNPRHKITKRGQNVTFRCDPISEHNRLYWYRQTLGQGPEFLTYFQNEAQLEKSRLLSDRFSAERPKGSFSTLEIQRTEQGDSAMYLCASSLEAGPNSPLHFGNGTRLTVT.

Points on this clonotype: One base away lies a much larger clone, so this may be a sequencing read error. The V gene is TRBV12-3 or TRBV12-4, the J gene TRBJ2-7, with 8 bases lining up with TRBD2. The CDR3 has 16 residues. The DNA of the CDR3 is TGTGCCAGCAGGCGCCGCGGGGGGCTAAGCTCCTACGATCAGTACTTC. Protein product: CASRRRGGLSSYDQYF.